One sample yielded the 18 T cell receptor beta chains listed below, sequenced in a study of cytomegalovirus exposure and HLA in healthy donors. The PCR employed 60 Vbeta primers together with 13 Jbeta primers. The assay was immunoSEQ multiplex PCR, and TCRdb's table has in-frame clones only and misses some. The table includes around 170,000 clones, approximately 80% detected once. What was sequenced was PBMCs. These receptors all come from a woman between 45 and 60 years old in good health and CMV-seronegative.

This chain links TRBV19 with TRBJ1-5; TRBD1 might be the D (6 bases). CDR1 and CDR2 (germline): LNHDA, SQIVND (reference sequence). Trimming left V 7 bases short and J 6 bases short, with 16 bases between. The CDR3 covers 14 residues. The chain's CDR3 is CASNFRGAVQPQHF. For the CDR3, the DNA is TGTGCCAGTAATTTCAGGGGCGCGGTTCAGCCCCAGCATTTT.

The CDR3 DNA reads as TGTGCCAGCAGTCGGGTAGCTATATACTACGAGCAGTACTTC. Translated: CASSRVAIYYEQYF. This chain joins TRBV28 and TRBJ2-7; D is unclear. The length of the CDR3 is 14 residues. From germline, CDR1 is MDHEN and CDR2 SYDVKM. Trimming removed 5 bases from V and 3 bases from J, with 14 bases in between.

This chain connects TRBV7-6 to TRBJ2-5; 10 bases agree with TRBD2. V trimming: 6 bases; J trimming: 0 bases; junction bases outside the gene matches: 16. From germline, CDR1 is SGHVS and CDR2 FNYEAQ. The length of the CDR3 is 19 residues. CDR3 protein: CASSTPRGILAGNQETQYF. CDR3 DNA: TGTGCCAGCAGTACCCCCCGAGGGATACTAGCGGGAAACCAAGAGACCCAGTACTTC.

The rearrangement uses TRBV15 and TRBJ1-5, with unresolved D. The CDR3 covers 14 residues. The germline V and J ends were trimmed by 3 bases and 3 bases, with 9 bases remaining between them. The germline V gene encodes CDR1 LNHNV and CDR2 YYDKDF (reference sequence). The CDR3 DNA follows: TGTGCCACCAGCAGCGAGAGGTACAATCAGCCCCAGCATTTT. Translated: CATSSERYNQPQHF.

J is TRBJ2-5 and V is TRBV5-1; D gene unclear. Trimming left V 0 bases short and J 5 bases short, with 2 bases between. The germline V gene encodes CDR1 SGHRS and CDR2 YFSETQ. This CDR3 region has 11 residues. Here the CDR3 DNA reads TGCGCCAGCAGCTTGGCTGAGACCCAGTACTTC. Translated: CASSLAETQYF.

The rearrangement links TRBV19 to TRBJ2-1; 7 bases match TRBD2. Trimming at V came to 1 base and at J to 0 bases, leaving 6 bases not matched to a gene. This CDR3 is 17 amino acids long. Per germline, CDR1 LNHDA and CDR2 SQIVND (reference sequence). The CDR3: CASSIVASGSSYNEQFF. In DNA form, the CDR3 reads TGTGCCAGTAGTATAGTGGCTAGCGGAAGCTCCTACAATGAGCAGTTCTTC.

V usage is TRBV5-4 and J usage is TRBJ2-2; TRBD2 agrees at 7 bases. Germline values: CDR1 SGHNT, CDR2 YYREEE (reference sequence). The J segment lost 0 bases and the V segment lost 0 bases, leaving 5 bases of the junction unmatched. The length of the CDR3 is 17 residues. The CDR3 loop is CASSLAGRGANTGELFF. CDR3 DNA sequence: TGTGCCAGCAGCTTGGCTGGGAGGGGTGCGAACACCGGGGAGCTGTTTTTT.

This chain uses TRBV4-1 with TRBJ2-1; D is unclear. The CDR3 spans 15 residues. CDR1 and CDR2 from the germline V gene are MGHRA and YSYEKL. V lost 1 base and J 3 bases, leaving 10 bases between the germline ends. In DNA, the CDR3 is TGCGCCAGCAGCCAAGCCCAGGTGGGCTACAATGAGCAGTTCTTC. It codes for CASSQAQVGYNEQFF.

The chain combines TRBV7-9 with TRBJ1-2; perhaps TRBD1 as D (6 bases). V was clipped by 1 base and J by 6 bases, with 9 bases between them. The CDR3 consists of 13 residues. Germline-derived CDR1 and CDR2 are SEHNR and FQNEAQ (reference sequence). CDR3 region: CASSLGAGDGYTF. CDR3 coding DNA: TGTGCCAGCAGCTTAGGGGCAGGGGATGGCTACACCTTC.

This chain uses TRBV27 with TRBJ2-1; TRBD2 aligns across 13 bases. J gave up 8 bases and V 11 bases, and 9 bases lay outside the gene matches. Germline V lookup: CDR1 MNHEY, CDR2 SMNVEV (reference sequence). This CDR3 region has 14 residues. The CDR3 bases are TGTGCCGCCGGGGGACTAGCGGGGAGGCATGAGCAGTTCTTC. It translates to CAAGGLAGRHEQFF.

V usage is TRBV5-1 and J usage is TRBJ1-5; 7 nucleotides match TRBD1. CDR3 size: 14 residues. Germline V gene sequence: CDR1 SGHRS, CDR2 YFSETQ. Unmatched junction bases numbered 2, after V lost 4 bases and J lost 1 base. The CDR3, as DNA: TGCGCCAGCAGCCTGGACAGGAGCAATCAGCCCCAGCATTTT. This encodes CASSLDRSNQPQHF.

This clone was observed a single time. The CDR3 reads CASSPPDTIYF. CDR3 bases: TGTGCCAGCAGCCCCCCGGACACCATATATTTT. V gene TRBV7-9 combines with J gene TRBJ1-3, with D hard to call. The CDR3 loop spans 11 amino acids. V lost 5 bases to trimming and J lost 8 bases, with 7 bases between them. Germline V gene data show CDR1 as SEHNR and CDR2 as FQNEAQ (reference sequence).

The chain joins TRBV7-9 to TRBJ2-1; 12 bases are shared with TRBD2. J was trimmed by 4 bases and V by 6 bases; bases with no gene match: 16. This CDR3 has 19 residues. Germline CDR1 is SEHNR and CDR2 is FQNEAQ (reference sequence). CDR3 loop: CASSPTGGLAGRRYNEQFF. CDR3 in DNA: TGTGCCAGCAGTCCGACAGGGGGACTAGCGGGCCGACGATACAATGAGCAGTTCTTC.

This chain connects TRBV28 to TRBJ2-1, with D possibly matching TRBD2 (6 bases). Germline values: CDR1 MDHEN, CDR2 SYDVKM. This CDR3 is 18 amino acids long. The V end was cut by 2 bases, the J end by 4 bases, with 21 bases between. The CDR3 sequence: CASSLPWGEVGNYNEQFF. For the CDR3, the DNA is TGTGCCAGCAGTTTACCTTGGGGGGAGGTCGGGAATTACAATGAGCAGTTCTTC.

The CDR3 DNA follows: TGTGCCAGCAGTATCGACAGGGGGAACACCGGGGAGCTGTTTTTT. This translates into CASSIDRGNTGELFF. The gene calls are TRBV27 and TRBJ2-2, with TRBD1 matching over 8 bases. Per the germline V gene, CDR1 is MNHEY and CDR2 is SMNVEV (reference sequence). The trim removed 5 bases at V and 1 base at J, leaving 3 bases unmatched. CDR3 length equals 15 residues.

This clone was seen a handful of times. The V gene is TRBV6-5, the J gene TRBJ2-1; 7 bases are a match to TRBD1. J lost 4 bases, V lost 2 bases, and 5 bases had no gene match. Per germline, CDR1 MNHEY and CDR2 SVGAGI. The CDR3 has 15 residues. CDR3 bases: TGTGCCAGCAGTTACGTCCGGGACAGTTACAATGAGCAGTTCTTC. It specifies CASSYVRDSYNEQFF.

V is TRBV7-2 and J is TRBJ2-3, with TRBD2 matching over 10 bases. The CDR3 has 16 amino acids. The trim removed 4 bases at V and 2 bases at J, leaving 6 bases unmatched. CDR1 and CDR2 from the germline V gene are SGHTA and FQGNSA. CDR3 sequence: CASSSTSGAYTDTQYF. The CDR3 DNA follows: TGTGCCAGCAGCTCAACTAGCGGGGCGTACACAGATACGCAGTATTTT.

This clone was seen just once. The V and J genes are TRBV27 and TRBJ2-1; 7 bases are shared with TRBD2. This CDR3 spans 14 amino acids. V lost 1 base and J lost 7; bases outside the gene matches: 4. Germline assignment: CDR1 MNHEY and CDR2 SMNVEV (reference sequence). The CDR3 sequence is CASSLLGGGNEQFF. Written as DNA, the CDR3 is TGTGCCAGCAGTTTATTGGGCGGGGGAAATGAGCAGTTCTTC.